The next 11 T cell receptor beta chains were all read from a single sample in a study of a mutant IDH1 vaccine in newly diagnosed glioma. These receptors are not linked to any known antigen. The protocol was immunoSEQ multiplex PCR, while the TCRdb copy is restricted to in-frame clones and leaves out a portion. The data contain some 37,000 clones, about four fifths of them singletons. The time point here: week 5, during vaccination. Topical imiquimod accompanied each vaccine dose, which consisted of 300 ug of mutant IDH1 20-mer peptide. Sequenced here: PBMCs, sampled from a glioma patient whose treatment included an IDH1 peptide vaccine. The source is a middle-aged man with glioma.

The rearrangement links TRBV4-1 to TRBJ1-4; D remains ambiguous. The CDR3 extends over 13 amino acids. Germline lookup yields CDR1 MGHRA and CDR2 YSYEKL. V dropped 1 base and J dropped 8 bases, with 8 bases sitting between them. CDR3 in amino acids: CASSQVAREKLFF. The CDR3 DNA reads as TGCGCCAGCAGCCAAGTAGCCCGGGAAAAACTGTTTTTT.

The chain recombines TRBV7-9 with TRBJ2-1; unclear D gene. The CDR3 totals 11 residues. V shed 3 bases and J shed 6 bases, with 3 bases lying between them. Per germline, CDR1 SEHNR and CDR2 FQNEAQ (reference sequence). The CDR3 protein is CASSFRNEQFF. In nucleotides, the CDR3 is TGTGCCAGCAGCTTCCGCAATGAGCAGTTCTTC.

The V and J genes are TRBV12-5 and TRBJ2-3; 8 bases fit TRBD1. This CDR3 region has 15 residues. V lost 5 bases to trimming and J lost 5 bases; unmatched junction nucleotides: 9. Per germline, CDR1 LGHNT and CDR2 FRNRAP. CDR3 amino acids: CASGPRTGKVDTQYF. Here the CDR3 DNA reads TGTGCTAGTGGTCCACGGACAGGGAAGGTAGATACGCAGTATTTT.

J is TRBJ1-1 and V is TRBV5-1; maybe TRBD1 (6 bases). CDR1 and CDR2 (germline): SGHRS, YFSETQ. With 4 bases removed from V and 2 bases from J, the gap between germline ends came to 18 bases. CDR3 length: 16 residues. CDR3 nucleotide sequence: TGCGCCAGCAGCCCCACAGGGATTAGGATTAACACTGAAGCTTTCTTT. Protein sequence: CASSPTGIRINTEAFF.

V gene TRBV14 combines with J gene TRBJ2-3; tentative D call: TRBD1 (5 bases). V lost 0 bases, J lost 2 bases, and 9 bases lay in between. This CDR3 has 15 residues. Germline loops: CDR1 SGHDN, CDR2 FVKESK. CDR3 in DNA: TGTGCCAGCAGCCAAGAAAGGGGATCCACAGATACGCAGTATTTT. Residues: CASSQERGSTDTQYF.

This clone was seen only a few times. The chain is built from TRBV6-1 and TRBJ1-1; D unclear. The CDR3 has 13 residues. Trimming removed 6 bases from V and 3 bases from J, with 11 bases in between. Germline lookup yields CDR1 MNHNS and CDR2 SASEGT. CDR3 sequence (DNA): TGTGCCAGCAGGGGAACCTTGCACACTGAAGCTTTCTTT. Translating it yields CASRGTLHTEAFF.

The CDR3 reads CAWSALAGGPGETQYF. In nucleotides, the CDR3 is TGTGCCTGGAGTGCCCTAGCGGGGGGGCCGGGGGAGACCCAGTACTTC. The chain recombines TRBV30 with TRBJ2-5, with 12 bases matching TRBD2. The CDR3 consists of 16 residues. Germline CDR1 and CDR2: GTSNPN and SVGIG (reference sequence). With V trimmed by 1 base and J by 5 bases, 8 bases remained unmatched.

This rearrangement joins TRBV5-3 to TRBJ1-5; perhaps TRBD1 as D (5 bases). TRBV5-3 is treated as an ORF (open reading frame) with a function not yet certain. Trimming took off 0 bases at V and 2 bases at J, with 18 bases between the two ends. This CDR3 spans 18 amino acids. The CDR3 protein is CARSLVMSSGSGNQPQHF. The CDR3 DNA sequence: TGTGCCAGAAGCTTGGTTATGTCATCAGGGTCGGGCAATCAGCCCCAGCATTTT.

This sequence joins TRBV6-4 and TRBJ2-7; D is uncertain. V dropped 2 bases and J dropped 4 bases, with 3 bases sitting between them. The germline V gene encodes CDR1 MRHNA and CDR2 SNTAGT. This CDR3 has 11 amino acids. The CDR3: CASSDGYEQYF. Here the CDR3 DNA reads TGTGCCAGCAGTGACGGGTACGAGCAGTACTTC.

This chain connects TRBV29-1 to TRBJ1-2; the D is unclear. CDR1 and CDR2 from the germline V gene are SQVTM and ANQGSEA. Trimming took off 4 bases at V and 3 bases at J, with 9 bases between the two ends. This CDR3 has 12 amino acids. CDR3 region: CSVVSDYYGYTF. The CDR3 coding sequence is TGCAGCGTTGTGTCAGACTACTATGGCTACACCTTC.

The V gene is TRBV29-1, the J gene TRBJ1-3; D is unclear. CDR3 size: 14 residues. Trimming left V 7 bases short and J 4 bases short, with 17 bases between. CDR1 SQVTM and CDR2 ANQGSEA come from the germline V gene. The CDR3 sequence is CSGAGGREGNTIYF. CDR3 DNA sequence: TGCAGCGGTGCGGGTGGTAGGGAAGGAAACACCATATATTTT.